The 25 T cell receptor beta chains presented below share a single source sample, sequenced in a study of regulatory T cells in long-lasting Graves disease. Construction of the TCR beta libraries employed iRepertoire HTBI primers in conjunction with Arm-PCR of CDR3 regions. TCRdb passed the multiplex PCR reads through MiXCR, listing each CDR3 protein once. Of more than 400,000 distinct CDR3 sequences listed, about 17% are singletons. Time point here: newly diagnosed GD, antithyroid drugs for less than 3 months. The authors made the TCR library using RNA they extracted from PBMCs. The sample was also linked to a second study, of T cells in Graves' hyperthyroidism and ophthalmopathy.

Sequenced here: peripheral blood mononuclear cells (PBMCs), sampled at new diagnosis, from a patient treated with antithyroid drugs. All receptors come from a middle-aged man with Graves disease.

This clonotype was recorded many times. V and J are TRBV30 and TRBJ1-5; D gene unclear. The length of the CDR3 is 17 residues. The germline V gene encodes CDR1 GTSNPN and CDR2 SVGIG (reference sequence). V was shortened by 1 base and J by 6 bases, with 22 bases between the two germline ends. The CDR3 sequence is CAWSANRGASVSQPQHF. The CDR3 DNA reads TGTGCCTGGAGTGCAAACCGGGGAGCATCAGTCAGTCAGCCCCAGCATTTT. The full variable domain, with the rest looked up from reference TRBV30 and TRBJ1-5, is SQTIHQWPATLVQPVGSPLSLECTVEGTSNPNLYWYRQAAGRGLQLLFYSVGIGQISSEVPQNLSASRPQDRQFILSSKKLLLSDSGFYLCAWSANRGASVSQPQHFGDGTRLSIL.

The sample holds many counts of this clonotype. The CDR3 here is CSVRGASYNEQFF. The CDR3 DNA follows: TGCAGCGTACGGGGCGCCTCCTACAATGAGCAGTTCTTC. The chain joins TRBV20-1 to TRBJ2-1; either TRBD1 or TRBD2 may supply D (5 bases each). The CDR3 runs 13 residues. Germline CDR1 is DFQATT and CDR2 is SNEGSKA (reference sequence).

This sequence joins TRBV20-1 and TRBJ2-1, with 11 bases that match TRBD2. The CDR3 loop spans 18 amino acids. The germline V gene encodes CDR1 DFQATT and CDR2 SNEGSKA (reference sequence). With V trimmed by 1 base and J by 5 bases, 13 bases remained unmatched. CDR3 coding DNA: TGCAGTGCTAGAGTTACTAGCGGGAGATTGACTCGGGACAATGAGCAGTTCTTC. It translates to CSARVTSGRLTRDNEQFF.

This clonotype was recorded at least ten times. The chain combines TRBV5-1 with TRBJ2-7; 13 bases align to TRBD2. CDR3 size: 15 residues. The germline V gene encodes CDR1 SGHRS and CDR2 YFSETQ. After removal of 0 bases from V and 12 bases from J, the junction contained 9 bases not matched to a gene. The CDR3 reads CASSLDGTSGELTYF. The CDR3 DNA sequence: TGCGCCAGCAGCTTGGACGGGACTAGCGGGGAGTTGACGTACTTC.

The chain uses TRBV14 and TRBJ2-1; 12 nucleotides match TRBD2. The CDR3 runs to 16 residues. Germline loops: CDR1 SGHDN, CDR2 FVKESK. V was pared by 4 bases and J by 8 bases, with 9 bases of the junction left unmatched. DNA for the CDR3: TGTGCCAGCAGCCTACCGGGACTAGCGGGTTTGGATGAGCAGTTCTTC. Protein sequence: CASSLPGLAGLDEQFF.

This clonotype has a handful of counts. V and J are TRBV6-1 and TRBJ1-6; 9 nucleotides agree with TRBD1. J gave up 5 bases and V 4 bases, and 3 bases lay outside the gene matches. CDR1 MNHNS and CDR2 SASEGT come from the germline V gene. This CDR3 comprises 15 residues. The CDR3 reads CASSAGTGHNSPLHF. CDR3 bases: TGTGCCAGCAGTGCCGGGACAGGGCATAATTCACCCCTCCACTTT.

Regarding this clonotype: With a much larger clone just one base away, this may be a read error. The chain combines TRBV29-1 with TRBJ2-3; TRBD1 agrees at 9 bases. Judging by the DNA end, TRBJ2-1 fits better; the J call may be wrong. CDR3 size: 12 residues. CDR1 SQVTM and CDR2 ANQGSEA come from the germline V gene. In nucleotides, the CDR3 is TGCAGCGGAGGGACAGGGCGCTACGAGCAGTTCTTC. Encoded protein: CSGGTGRYEQFF.

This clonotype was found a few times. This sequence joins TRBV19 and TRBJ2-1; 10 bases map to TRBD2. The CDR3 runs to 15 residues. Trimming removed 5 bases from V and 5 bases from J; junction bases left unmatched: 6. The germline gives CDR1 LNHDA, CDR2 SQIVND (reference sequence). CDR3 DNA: TGTGCCAGTAGTGCGGGACTAGCGCGAGACAATGAGCAGTTCTTC. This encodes CASSAGLARDNEQFF.

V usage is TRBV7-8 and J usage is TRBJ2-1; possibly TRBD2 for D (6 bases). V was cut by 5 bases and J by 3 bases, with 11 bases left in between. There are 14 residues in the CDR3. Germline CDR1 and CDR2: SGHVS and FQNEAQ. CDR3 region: CASSMGLDYNEQFF. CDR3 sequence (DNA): TGTGCCAGCAGCATGGGACTTGACTACAATGAGCAGTTCTTC.

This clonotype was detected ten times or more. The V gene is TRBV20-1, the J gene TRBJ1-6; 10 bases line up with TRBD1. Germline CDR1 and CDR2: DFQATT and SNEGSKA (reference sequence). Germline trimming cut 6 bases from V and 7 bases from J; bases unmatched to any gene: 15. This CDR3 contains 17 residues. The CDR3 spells CSAPKTGGRLGNSPLHF. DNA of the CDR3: TGCAGTGCGCCTAAGACAGGGGGCCGCCTTGGGAATTCACCCCTCCACTTT.

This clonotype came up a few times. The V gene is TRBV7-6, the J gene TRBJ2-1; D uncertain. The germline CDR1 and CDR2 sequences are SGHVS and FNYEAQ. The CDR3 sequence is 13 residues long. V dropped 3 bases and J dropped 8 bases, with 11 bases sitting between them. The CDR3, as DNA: TGTGCCAGCAGCTTCTTTTCGGCGGATGAGCAGTTCTTC. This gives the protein CASSFFSADEQFF. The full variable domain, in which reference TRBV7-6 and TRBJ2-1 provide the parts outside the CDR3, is GAGVSQSPRYKVTKRGQDVALRCDPISGHVSLYWYRQALGQGPEFLTYFNYEAQQDKSGLPNDRFSAERPEGSISTLTIQRTEQRDSAMYRCASSFFSADEQFFGPGTRLTVL.

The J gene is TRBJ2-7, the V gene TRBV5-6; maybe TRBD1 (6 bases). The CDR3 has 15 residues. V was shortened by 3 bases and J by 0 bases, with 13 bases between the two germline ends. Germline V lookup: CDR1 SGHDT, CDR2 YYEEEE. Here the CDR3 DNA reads TGTGCCAGCAGCTCCCCCAGGGGTTCCTCCTACGAGCAGTACTTC. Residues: CASSSPRGSSYEQYF.

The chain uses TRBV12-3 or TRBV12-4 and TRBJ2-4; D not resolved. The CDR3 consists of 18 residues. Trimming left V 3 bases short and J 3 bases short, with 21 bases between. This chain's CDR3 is CASSFPGPVGPFKNIQYF. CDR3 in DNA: TGTGCCAGCAGTTTCCCCGGGCCCGTCGGGCCCTTCAAAAACATTCAGTACTTC.

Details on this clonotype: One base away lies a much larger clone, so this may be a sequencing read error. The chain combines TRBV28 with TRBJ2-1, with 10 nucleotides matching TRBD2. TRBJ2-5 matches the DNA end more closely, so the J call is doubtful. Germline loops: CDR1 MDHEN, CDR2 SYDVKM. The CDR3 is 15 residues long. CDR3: CASSYLAGAQGTQYF. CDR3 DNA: TGTGCCAGCAGTTATCTAGCGGGAGCCCAAGGGACCCAGTACTTC.

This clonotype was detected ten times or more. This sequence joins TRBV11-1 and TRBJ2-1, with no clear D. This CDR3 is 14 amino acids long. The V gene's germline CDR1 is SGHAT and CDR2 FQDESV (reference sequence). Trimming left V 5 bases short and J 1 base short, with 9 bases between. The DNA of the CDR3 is TGTGCCAGCAGCCTGATTTTATCCTACAATGAGCAGTTCTTC. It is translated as CASSLILSYNEQFF.

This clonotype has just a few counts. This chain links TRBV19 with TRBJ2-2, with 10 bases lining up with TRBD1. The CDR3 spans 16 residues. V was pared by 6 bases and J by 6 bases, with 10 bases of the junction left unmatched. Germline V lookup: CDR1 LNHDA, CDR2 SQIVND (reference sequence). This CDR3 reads CASRLARQGASGELFF. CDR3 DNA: TGTGCCAGTAGGCTCGCCCGACAGGGGGCGTCCGGGGAGCTGTTTTTT.

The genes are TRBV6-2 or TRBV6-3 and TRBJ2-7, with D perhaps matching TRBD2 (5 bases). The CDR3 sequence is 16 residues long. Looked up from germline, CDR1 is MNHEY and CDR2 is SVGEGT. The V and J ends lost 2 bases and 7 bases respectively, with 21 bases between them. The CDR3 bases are TGTGCCAGCAGTTACCCTCCACTAGAGGGCTACAATGAGCAGTACTTC. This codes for CASSYPPLEGYNEQYF.

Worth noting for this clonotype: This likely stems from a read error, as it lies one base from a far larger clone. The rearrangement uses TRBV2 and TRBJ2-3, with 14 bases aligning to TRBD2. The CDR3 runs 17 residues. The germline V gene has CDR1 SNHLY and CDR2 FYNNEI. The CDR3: CASSEGGLAGDRDEQSF. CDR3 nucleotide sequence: TGTGCCAGCAGTGAAGGGGGACTAGCGGGAGATAGGGATGAGCAGTCCTTC.

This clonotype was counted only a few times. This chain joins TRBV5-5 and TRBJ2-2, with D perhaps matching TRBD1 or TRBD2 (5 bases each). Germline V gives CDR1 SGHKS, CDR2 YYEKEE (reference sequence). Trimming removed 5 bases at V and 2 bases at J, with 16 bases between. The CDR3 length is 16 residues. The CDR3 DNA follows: TGTGCCAGCAGGGGGGAACACGTCATTAACACCGGGGAGCTGTTTTTT. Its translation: CASRGEHVINTGELFF.

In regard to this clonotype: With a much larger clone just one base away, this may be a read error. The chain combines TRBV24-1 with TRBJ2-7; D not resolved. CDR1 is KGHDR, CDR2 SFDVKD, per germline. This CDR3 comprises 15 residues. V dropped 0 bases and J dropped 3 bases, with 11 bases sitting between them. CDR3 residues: CATSDLGRSGYEQYF. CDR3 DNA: TGTGCCACCAGTGATTTGGGACGGAGTGGCTACGAGCAGTACTTC.

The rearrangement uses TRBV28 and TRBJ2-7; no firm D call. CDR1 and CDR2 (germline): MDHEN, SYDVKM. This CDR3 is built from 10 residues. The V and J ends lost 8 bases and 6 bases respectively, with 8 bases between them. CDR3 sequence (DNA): TGTGCCAGCCACGGGCCCGAGCAGTACTTC. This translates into CASHGPEQYF.

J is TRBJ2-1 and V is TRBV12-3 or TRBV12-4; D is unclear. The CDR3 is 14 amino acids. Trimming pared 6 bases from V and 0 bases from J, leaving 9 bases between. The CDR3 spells CASRGQRSYNEQFF. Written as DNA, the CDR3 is TGTGCCAGCAGAGGGCAACGCTCCTACAATGAGCAGTTCTTC.

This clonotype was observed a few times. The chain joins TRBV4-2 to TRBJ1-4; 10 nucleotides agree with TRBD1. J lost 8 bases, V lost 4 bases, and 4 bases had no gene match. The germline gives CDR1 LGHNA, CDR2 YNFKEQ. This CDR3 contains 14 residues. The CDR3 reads CASSPGTGAEKLFF. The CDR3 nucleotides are TGTGCCAGCAGCCCCGGGACAGGGGCAGAAAAACTGTTTTTT.

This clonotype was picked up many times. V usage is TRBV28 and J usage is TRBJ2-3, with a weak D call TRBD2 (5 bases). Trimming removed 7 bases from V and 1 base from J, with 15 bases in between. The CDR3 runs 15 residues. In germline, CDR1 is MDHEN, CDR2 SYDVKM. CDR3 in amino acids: CASTSPGFGTDTQYF. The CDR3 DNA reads TGTGCCAGCACCTCCCCGGGATTCGGCACAGATACGCAGTATTTT.

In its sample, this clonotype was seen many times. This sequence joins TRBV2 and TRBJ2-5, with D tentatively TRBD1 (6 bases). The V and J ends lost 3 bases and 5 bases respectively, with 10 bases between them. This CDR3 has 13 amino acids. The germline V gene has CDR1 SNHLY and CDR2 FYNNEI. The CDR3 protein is CASSDQGRETQYF. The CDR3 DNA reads TGTGCCAGCAGTGATCAGGGGCGGGAGACCCAGTACTTC.